This entry lists 15 T cell receptor beta chains sequenced from one sample in a study of cytomegalovirus exposure and HLA in healthy donors. PCR was performed using 60 Vbeta and 13 Jbeta primers. Sequenced by immunoSEQ multiplex PCR; TCRdb stores in-frame clones only, minus some. The sample comprises approximately 240,000 clones, 70% to 85% of which are singletons, and over 0.5% rests with the top ten. Material for sequencing was PBMCs. The receptors come from a woman in her 40s in good health and CMV-seronegative.

V is TRBV7-9 and J is TRBJ2-1; tentative D call: TRBD1 (6 bases). Germline CDR1 is SEHNR and CDR2 is FQNEAQ (reference sequence). Trimming removed 4 bases at V and 1 base at J, with 17 bases between. The CDR3 loop spans 17 amino acids. CDR3 DNA: TGTGCCAGCAGCTCGACTCGGGACACCTCATCCTACAATGAGCAGTTCTTC. Translation: CASSSTRDTSSYNEQFF.

This chain links TRBV7-8 with TRBJ2-5; possible D gene TRBD2, 6 bases. Germline loops: CDR1 SGHVS, CDR2 FQNEAQ. The CDR3 loop spans 17 amino acids. Trimming left V 2 bases short and J 1 base short, with 17 bases between. CDR3 coding DNA: TGTGCCAGCAGCTTATCGGCCAGGGCGGGGTTCCAAGAGACCCAGTACTTC. Protein: CASSLSARAGFQETQYF.

V usage is TRBV19 and J usage is TRBJ2-2; the D is unclear. Germline-derived CDR1 and CDR2 are LNHDA and SQIVND (reference sequence). The CDR3 runs to 13 residues. Trimming stripped 6 bases from V and 0 bases from J, with 5 bases between. The CDR3: CASSPTNTGELFF. CDR3 bases: TGTGCCAGTAGCCCAACGAACACCGGGGAGCTGTTTTTT.

V usage is TRBV5-1 and J usage is TRBJ1-1, with D unclear. V was trimmed by 0 bases and J by 6 bases, leaving 9 bases between them. This CDR3 spans 13 amino acids. Germline loops: CDR1 SGHRS, CDR2 YFSETQ. The CDR3 spells CASSLAGWSEAFF. CDR3 sequence (DNA): TGCGCCAGCAGCTTGGCCGGTTGGTCTGAAGCTTTCTTT.

V is TRBV29-1 and J is TRBJ2-2, with 9 nucleotides matching TRBD1. V lost 4 bases to trimming and J lost 3 bases; unmatched junction nucleotides: 0. This CDR3 contains 13 residues. CDR1 is SQVTM and CDR2 is ANQGSEA in the germline V gene. CDR3 residues: CSVGTGDTGELFF. The CDR3 region has the DNA TGCAGCGTTGGGACAGGGGACACCGGGGAGCTGTTTTTT.

This clone was counted between two and nine times. This rearrangement joins TRBV7-8 to TRBJ2-1; 10 bases map to TRBD2. The V gene's germline CDR1 is SGHVS and CDR2 FQNEAQ. J was trimmed by 7 bases and V by 3 bases; bases with no gene match: 6. This CDR3 is 15 amino acids long. This CDR3 reads CASSFGAGGLNEQFF. CDR3 bases: TGTGCCAGCAGCTTTGGAGCGGGGGGGCTGAATGAGCAGTTCTTC.

The chain employs TRBV7-3 and TRBJ1-6; a possible D gene is TRBD1 (5 bases). CDR3 size: 15 residues. CDR1 is SGHTA, CDR2 FQGTGA, per germline. V was clipped by 5 bases and J by 5 bases, with 13 bases between them. CDR3 coding DNA: TGTGCCAGCAGCGAGGGGCTAGCGCATAATTCACCCCTCCACTTT. Residues: CASSEGLAHNSPLHF.

This clone was counted only a few times. V usage is TRBV5-1 and J usage is TRBJ1-1, with D perhaps matching TRBD1 (6 bases). The germline V gene has CDR1 SGHRS and CDR2 YFSETQ. V lost 5 bases and J 4 bases, leaving 15 bases between the germline ends. This CDR3 spans 14 amino acids. CDR3 in DNA: TGCGCCAGCAGTCTTCACCCCAGGGGCACTGAAGCTTTCTTT. Translation gives CASSLHPRGTEAFF. The whole variable domain, filled in from reference TRBV5-1 and TRBJ1-1, reads KAGVTQTPRYLIKTRGQQVTLSCSPISGHRSVSWYQQTPGQGLQFLFEYFSETQRNKGNFPGRFSGRQFSNSRSEMNVSTLELGDSALYLCASSLHPRGTEAFFGQGTRLTVV.

The chain uses TRBV27 and TRBJ2-1, with D tentatively TRBD2 (5 bases). This CDR3 contains 18 residues. V shed 3 bases and J shed 4 bases, with 22 bases lying between them. CDR1 and CDR2 from the germline V gene are MNHEY and SMNVEV (reference sequence). CDR3 in amino acids: CASSFPPGKAALYNEQFF. The DNA for the CDR3 is TGTGCCAGCAGTTTCCCCCCGGGCAAAGCGGCTTTATACAATGAGCAGTTCTTC.

The chain joins TRBV30 to TRBJ2-2; D perhaps matches TRBD1 (6 bases). This CDR3 contains 15 residues. Trimming cost V 2 bases and J 1 base, with 11 bases left between them. Germline CDR1 and CDR2: GTSNPN and SVGIG (reference sequence). This chain's CDR3 is CAWSLGGQNTGELFF. The CDR3, as DNA: TGTGCCTGGAGTCTAGGGGGACAGAACACCGGGGAGCTGTTTTTT.

This clone appeared a few times. The chain recombines TRBV10-1 with TRBJ2-7; D is ambiguous. V lost 2 bases and J lost 0, with 5 bases in between. The V gene's germline CDR1 is WNHNN and CDR2 SYGVQD (reference sequence). This CDR3 region has 13 residues. CDR3 DNA sequence: TGCGCCAGCAGTGAGACAGCCTCCTACGAGCAGTACTTC. Protein: CASSETASYEQYF.

This chain joins TRBV5-6 and TRBJ2-5; D might be TRBD1 (7 bases). V was shortened by 2 bases and J by 9 bases, with 17 bases between the two germline ends. The CDR3 loop spans 14 amino acids. CDR1 SGHDT and CDR2 YYEEEE come from the germline V gene. This CDR3 reads CASSFLQGGFPQYF. Written as DNA, the CDR3 is TGTGCCAGCAGCTTTCTGCAGGGGGGCTTCCCCCAGTACTTC.

This sequence joins TRBV7-2 and TRBJ1-5; tentative D call: TRBD1 (6 bases). Per germline, CDR1 SGHTA and CDR2 FQGNSA. The length of the CDR3 is 14 residues. Trimming removed 5 bases from V and 7 bases from J, with 15 bases in between. The CDR3 loop is CASSHREGRQPQHF. CDR3 DNA: TGTGCCAGCAGCCACAGGGAGGGGAGGCAGCCCCAGCATTTT.

In this sample, this clone turned up once. This chain links TRBV28 with TRBJ1-5; D gene ambiguous. This CDR3 is 15 amino acids long. From germline, CDR1 is MDHEN and CDR2 SYDVKM. V lost 3 bases to trimming and J lost 7 bases, with 16 bases between them. CDR3 protein: CASSLRIQSRQPQHF. CDR3 DNA: TGTGCCAGCAGTTTGCGGATCCAATCCCGGCAGCCCCAGCATTTT.

The rearrangement uses TRBV5-4 and TRBJ2-3; 9 bases line up with TRBD2. From germline, CDR1 is SGHNT and CDR2 YYREEE (reference sequence). The junction had 17 bases not matched to a gene; V was cut back by 5 bases and J by 4 bases. The CDR3 runs to 18 residues. This CDR3 reads CASSRGAGGQIRPDTQYF. The CDR3 nucleotides are TGTGCCAGCAGTCGAGGGGCGGGGGGGCAAATTCGCCCAGATACGCAGTATTTT.